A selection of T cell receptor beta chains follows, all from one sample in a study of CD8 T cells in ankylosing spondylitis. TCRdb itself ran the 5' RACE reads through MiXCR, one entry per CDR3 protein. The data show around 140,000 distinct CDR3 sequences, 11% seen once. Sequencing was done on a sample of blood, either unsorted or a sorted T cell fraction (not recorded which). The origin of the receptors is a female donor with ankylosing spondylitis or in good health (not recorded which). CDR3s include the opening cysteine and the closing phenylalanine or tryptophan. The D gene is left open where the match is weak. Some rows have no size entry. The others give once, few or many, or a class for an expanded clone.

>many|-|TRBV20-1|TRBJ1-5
TGCAGTGCTAGGTCTGACAGCGGTAATCAGCCCCAGCATTTT
CSARSDSGNQPQHF
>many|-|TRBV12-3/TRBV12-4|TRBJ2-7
TGTGCCAGCAGTCCGGGGGACAGCTCCTACGAGCAGTACTTC
CASSPGDSSYEQYF
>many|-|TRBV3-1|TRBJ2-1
TGTGCCAGCAGCAAGGCGCGCGGCGGGGGCCCCTGGAATGAGCAGTTCTTC
CASSKARGGGPWNEQFF
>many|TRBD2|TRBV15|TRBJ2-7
TGTGCCACCAGCGGGGGGGACGTTAGCTCCTACGAGCAGTACTTC
CATSGGDVSSYEQYF
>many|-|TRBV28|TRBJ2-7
TGTGCCAGCAGACTAGACAGCTCCTACGAGCAGTACTTC
CASRLDSSYEQYF
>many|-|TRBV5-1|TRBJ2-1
TGCGCCAGCAGCTTGGAGCCAGCGGACTACAATGAGCAGTTCTTC
CASSLEPADYNEQFF
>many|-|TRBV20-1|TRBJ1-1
TGCAGTGCTAGAGTGAGGGCTGAAGCTTTCTTT
CSARVRAEAFF
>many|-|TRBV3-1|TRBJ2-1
TGTGCCAGCAGCCAAGATCTCATGAGAGGGCCGTACAATGAGCAGTTCTTC
CASSQDLMRGPYNEQFF
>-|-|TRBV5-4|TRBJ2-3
TGTGCCAGCAGCTTTGTTGCAAGAGATACGCAGTATTTT
CASSFVARDTQYF
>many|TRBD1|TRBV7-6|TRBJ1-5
TGTGCCAGCAGCTTAACAGGGGATCAGCCCCAGCATTTT
CASSLTGDQPQHF
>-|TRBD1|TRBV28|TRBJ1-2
TGTGCCAGCGTCAAGGGACAGGGCTATGGCTACACCTTC
CASVKGQGYGYTF
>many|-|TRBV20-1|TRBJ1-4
TGCAGTGCTAGATCCAGGGGAGATGAAAAACTGTTTTTT
CSARSRGDEKLFF
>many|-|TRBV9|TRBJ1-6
TGTGCCAGCAGCGTTGGAAGCTCCTATAATTCACCCCTCCACTTT
CASSVGSSYNSPLHF
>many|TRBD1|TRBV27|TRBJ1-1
TGTGCCAGCAGCGCACAGGGGTTTTCTGAAGCTTTCTTT
CASSAQGFSEAFF
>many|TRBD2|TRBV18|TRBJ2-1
TGTGCCAGCTCACCCCCGGGACTAGCGGCCTACAATGAGCAGTTCTTC
CASSPPGLAAYNEQFF
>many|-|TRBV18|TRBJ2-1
TGTGCCAGCTCACCCCCTGGCGGGGACAATGAGCAGTTCTTC
CASSPPGGDNEQFF
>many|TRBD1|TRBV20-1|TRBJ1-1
TGCAGTGCTAGGGGACAGGGGTCTGAAGCTTTCTTT
CSARGQGSEAFF
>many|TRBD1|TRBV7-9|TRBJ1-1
TGTGCCAGCGGACAGGTCCTTATGAACACTGAAGCTTTCTTT
CASGQVLMNTEAFF
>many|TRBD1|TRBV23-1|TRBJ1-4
TGCGCCAGCAGTCACTCCCCCGGGACAGGGGATGAAAAACTGTTTTTT
CASSHSPGTGDEKLFF
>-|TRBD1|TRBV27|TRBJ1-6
TGTGCCTTCAGTTTTGACAGGGGATTGAGCTCCTATAATTCACCCCTCCACTTT
CAFSFDRGLSSYNSPLHF
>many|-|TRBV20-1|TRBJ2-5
TGCAGTGCTAGTCGCCAGGGGATGGTGGAGACCCAGTACTTC
CSASRQGMVETQYF
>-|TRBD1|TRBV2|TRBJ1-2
TGTGCCAGCAGTGAGTTGGGACAGGGGGATGGCTACACCTTC
CASSELGQGDGYTF
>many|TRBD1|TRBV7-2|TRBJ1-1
TGTGCCAGCAGCCGACAGGGCGGGGGAGCTTTCTTT
CASSRQGGGAFF
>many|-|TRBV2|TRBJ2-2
TGTGCCAGCAGAGGACGACAGTTAGCCGGGGAGCTGTTTTTT
CASRGRQLAGELFF